The rows below give T cell receptor beta chains drawn from one sample of a study of T cell responses to AZD1222 COVID-19 vaccine. The repertoire was sequenced with immunoSEQ multiplex PCR; TCRdb's copy has only in-frame clones and lacks some. This table holds tens of thousands of clones, roughly 87% found once. This material consisted of peripheral blood, taken 28 days after the second AZD1222 dose. The receptors shown here come from an adult who received the AZD1222 COVID-19 vaccine. The CDR3 runs from the conserved cysteine through the conserved F or W.

V	J	CDR3
TRBV7-8	TRBJ2-3	CASSPAPRDNTDTQYF
TRBV5-1	TRBJ2-3	CASSLNAAADTQYF
TRBV5-1	TRBJ1-1	CASSTQTVNTEAFF
TRBV27	TRBJ2-7	CASSTGGRAYEQYF
TRBV6-2/TRBV6-3	TRBJ2-4	CASSYSLLGQRF
TRBV28	TRBJ2-3	CASSQQGGTDTQYF
TRBV9	TRBJ2-1	CASSAGQAYNEQFF
TRBV3-1/TRBV3-2	TRBJ2-7	CASSQRSEQYF
TRBV18	TRBJ1-2	CASSPLTGDGYTF
TRBV2	TRBJ1-5	CASSEVRNQPQHF
TRBV5-6	TRBJ2-3	CASSLSSGSTDTQYF
TRBV28	TRBJ1-2	CASIGQGEGYGYTF
TRBV9	TRBJ1-3	CASSPRGTGTGNTIYF
TRBV7-2	TRBJ1-5	CASSPGRPYSNQPQHF
TRBV4-3	TRBJ2-5	CASSQVPSAGATKETQYF
TRBV7-3	TRBJ2-3	CASSPPDRDFTDTQYF